This TCR beta chain was sequenced in a study of shared clonotypes between healthy human individuals. Caucasian adults residing in Nashville, Tennessee made up all the donors. V shed 7 bases and J shed 4 bases, with 14 bases lying between them. The CDR3 runs to 14 residues. Germline-derived CDR1 and CDR2 are SNHLY and FYNNEI. Method: immunoSEQ multiplex PCR; TCRdb's copy keeps in-frame clones and lacks some. The sample yields under 1,900,000 clones, approximately 98.5% seen once. The source is a man between 25 and 39 years old in good health. The material sequenced was naive CD4+ T cells sorted from blood. Subset of the sample: CD45RA+ positively selected. The genes are TRBV2 and TRBJ2-1; TRBD2 is a possible D gene (6 bases). The CDR3 DNA sequence: TGTGCCAGCACACTTAGCGGTCCTTACAATGAGCAGTTCTTC. It specifies CASTLSGPYNEQFF. Together with reference TRBV2 and TRBJ2-1, the CDR3 gives the full variable domain: EPEVTQTPSHQVTQMGQEVILRCVPISNHLYFYWYRQILGQKVEFLVSFYNNEISEKSEIFDDQFSVERPDGSNFTLKIRSTKLEDSAMYFCASTLSGPYNEQFFGPGTRLTVL.